This TCR beta chain was documented in a study of T-cell reconstitution after alpha-beta-depleted transplantation in children. Preparing the TCRbeta library involved the use of unique molecular identifiers. TCRdb reprocessed the PCR reads via MiXCR and lists one record per CDR3 protein. The sample lists 45,000 to 50,000 distinct CDR3 sequences; 40% to 60% were seen once. The V and J ends lost 6 bases and 2 bases respectively, with 8 bases between them. Germline V gene data show CDR1 as DFQATT and CDR2 as SNEGSKA (reference sequence). The CDR3 runs to 12 residues. The V gene is TRBV20-1, the J gene TRBJ1-5; D is ambiguous. The sequences come from peripheral blood, collected before TCRalphabeta/CD19-depleted stem cell transplant. The clonotype was recovered from a boy under three years old with SCID, due to receive a stem cell transplant. The CDR3 spells CSAGGGNQPQHF. The CDR3 DNA reads as TGCAGTGCGGGTGGGGGCAATCAGCCCCAGCATTTT.